The following is a T cell receptor (beta chain) sequence with its context. The source of the sample is a study of blood T cell repertoires in COVID-19. Study-wide context: Material from acute and convalescent COVID-19 was sourced from the United States, Italy and Spain. Nucleic acid was either cDNA or gDNA, and it came from T cells, B-cell-depleted T cells, or PBMCs.

Germline CDR1 and CDR2: WSHSY and SAAADI. The CDR3 has 13 residues. V lost 6 bases to trimming and J lost 5 bases, with 13 bases between them. In the study's own analysis: Reference gene primers were amplified, and this amplification served to estimate nucleated cell counts. The protocol was immunoSEQ multiplex PCR, while the TCRdb copy is restricted to in-frame clones and leaves out a portion. That table is the source of V, J and clone size, and D and trimming were worked out from the DNA. The sample includes roughly 240,000 clones, 85% to 90% of them seen just once. The rearrangement links TRBV10-2 to TRBJ2-5; maybe TRBD2 (5 bases). Sequenced: peripheral blood. The TCR originated in a man aged 18-30 years with active or convalescent COVID-19. DNA for the CDR3: TGCGCCAGCAGCCCACTAGTTCGGGAGACCCAGTACTTC. It is translated as CASSPLVRETQYF.